The 2 T cell receptor beta chains below all came from one sample that was sequenced in a study of blood T cells in healthy people across ages. With a J-beta primer mix and a sample-barcoded 5' primer, a second PCR ran about 7 to 12 cycles. TCRdb passed the 5' RACE reads through MiXCR, listing each CDR3 protein once. The sample carries roughly 1.9 million distinct CDR3 sequences, 30% to 40% recorded once. The sequenced sample consisted of blood. Every receptor here comes from a human donor in good health.

The V call is TRBV6-6, the J call TRBJ2-4, with 7 bases that match TRBD2. J lost 3 bases, V lost 6 bases, and 14 bases had no gene match. The CDR3 totals 17 residues. CDR1 is MNHNY, CDR2 SVGAGI, per germline (reference sequence). The CDR3 reads CASRSALAMRGKNIQYF. Written as DNA, the CDR3 is TGTGCCAGCAGGTCCGCACTAGCGATGCGAGGCAAAAACATTCAGTACTTC.

This clonotype appeared a single time. CDR3 sequence reads: CASSPRLEGQVNNTEAFF. CDR3 coding DNA: TGTGCCAGCAGCCCCCGTCTAGAAGGACAGGTCAATAACACTGAAGCTTTCTTT. The chain has TRBV21-1 and TRBJ1-1; the DNA was not used to check the table's D call, TRBD1. TRBV21-1 is recorded as a pseudogene. CDR3 length: 18 amino acids.